Sequencing of this TCR beta chain was carried out in a study of T cells in Graves' hyperthyroidism and ophthalmopathy. The wider study: It was at initial diagnosis, before any treatment, that peripheral blood was collected. Study observations and caveats: Most expanded thyroid clonotypes above 0.001 also appeared in blood.

This clonotype was seen a few times. Its antigen is unknown. The source material, RNA transcripts, was used to amplify TCR beta CDR3 regions. The HTBI primer set served for first-round RT-PCR of the TCR CDR3. A single record per CDR3 protein comes from TCRdb applying MiXCR to the multiplex PCR reads. The table includes around 380,000 distinct CDR3 sequences, about 13% detected once. From germline, CDR1 is SGHTA and CDR2 FQGTGA. Trimming shortened V by 5 bases and J by 10 bases, and 9 bases separated the two germline ends. This CDR3 is built from 11 residues. The genes are TRBV7-3 and TRBJ2-1; a possible D gene is TRBD2 (6 bases). The specimen sequenced was blood. The sequence derives from a young man with Graves' hyperthyroidism that later progressed to Graves' ophthalmopathy. The CDR3 protein is CASSKGGEQFF. In nucleotides, the CDR3 is TGTGCCAGCAGCAAAGGAGGGGAGCAGTTCTTC.